This T cell receptor (beta chain) was observed in a study of early T cells in non-severe SARS-CoV-2 infection. Study background: RNA in bulk from unsorted whole blood was sequenced, and chains were unpaired.

Tagging with unique molecular identifiers was applied to individual cDNA molecules. TCRdb reprocessed the 5' RACE reads with MiXCR, giving one entry per CDR3 protein. Of approximately 47,000 distinct CDR3 sequences listed, over 8% are singletons. General observations from the study: CD4 and private specificities were missed by VDJdb matching, which favored anti-spike CD8 responses.

With respect to this clonotype: The target antigen is unknown.

Trimming took 0 bases from V and 0 from J, leaving 7 bases between them. Looked up from germline, CDR1 is SGDLS and CDR2 is YYNGEE. The CDR3 covers 15 residues. The chain couples TRBV9 to TRBJ1-5; D call uncertain. This sequence was found in an adult who was a healthcare worker with PCR-confirmed SARS-CoV-2 infection or an uninfected control (not recorded which). This specimen was whole blood, taken at baseline. As DNA, the CDR3 is TGTGCCAGCAGCGTAGCAGCAGATAGCAATCAGCCCCAGCATTTT. It codes for CASSVAADSNQPQHF. Complete variable domain (other parts from reference TRBV9 and TRBJ1-5): DSGVTQTPKHLITATGQRVTLRCSPRSGDLSVYWYQQSLDQGLQFLIQYYNGEERAKGNILERFSAQQFPDLHSELNLSSLELGDSALYFCASSVAADSNQPQHFGDGTRLSIL.